The 28 T cell receptor beta chains below all came from one sample that was sequenced in a study of early T cells in non-severe SARS-CoV-2 infection. TCRdb called the 5' RACE reads again in MiXCR, with one record for every CDR3 protein. The sample holds 65,000 to 85,000 distinct CDR3 sequences, around 13% seen once. Sequencing was carried out using whole blood. These receptors were taken from an adult who was a healthcare worker with PCR-confirmed SARS-CoV-2 infection or an uninfected control (not recorded which).

This clonotype was found many times. The gene calls are TRBV4-1 and TRBJ2-6; 7 bases are a match to TRBD2. V dropped 6 bases and J dropped 2; count of bases not matched to a gene: 10. Germline CDR1 MGHRA, CDR2 YSYEKL. This CDR3 is 17 amino acids long. The chain's CDR3 is CASSSDGGTPGANVLTF. CDR3 nucleotides: TGCGCCAGCAGTTCCGACGGGGGGACTCCTGGGGCCAACGTCCTGACTTTC.

The table lists this clonotype with a few counts. The chain couples TRBV7-9 to TRBJ2-7; D remains unclear. The CDR3 is 13 residues long. V shed 1 base and J shed 3 bases, with 7 bases lying between them. Germline values: CDR1 SEHNR, CDR2 FQNEAQ (reference sequence). The CDR3 sequence: CASSLGSIYEQYF. Here the CDR3 DNA reads TGTGCCAGCAGCTTAGGGTCTATCTACGAGCAGTACTTC. Together with reference TRBV7-9 and TRBJ2-7, the CDR3 gives the full variable domain: DTGVSQNPRHKITKRGQNVTFRCDPISEHNRLYWYRQTLGQGPEFLTYFQNEAQLEKSRLLSDRFSAERPKGSFSTLEIQRTEQGDSAMYLCASSLGSIYEQYFGPGTRLTVT.

This clonotype was seen more than once but under ten times. The chain couples TRBV29-1 to TRBJ2-2; D unclear. V lost 6 bases to trimming and J lost 4 bases, with 9 bases between them. Germline CDR1 reads SQVTM; CDR2 reads ANQGSEA. The CDR3 runs to 12 residues. In nucleotides, the CDR3 is TGCAGCGTGGGAAAGGGCACCGGGGAGCTGTTTTTT. Its protein product is CSVGKGTGELFF.

This clonotype was observed many times. The chain recombines TRBV6-1 with TRBJ1-5; D may be TRBD1 (6 bases). V shed 5 bases and J shed 0 bases, with 8 bases lying between them. CDR3 length: 14 residues. Germline loops: CDR1 MNHNS, CDR2 SASEGT. CDR3 DNA sequence: TGTGCCAGCAGTACAGGGTATAGCAATCAGCCCCAGCATTTT. Protein sequence: CASSTGYSNQPQHF.

This clonotype has ten or more counts. This chain uses TRBV7-8 with TRBJ2-5; D is unresolved. The CDR3 length is 13 residues. The ends were cut back, 5 bases at V and 1 base at J, with 8 bases in the middle. Germline-derived CDR1 and CDR2 are SGHVS and FQNEAQ. The CDR3 DNA sequence: TGTGCCAGCAGCCTCGGACCCCAAGAGACCCAGTACTTC. Translated, it gives CASSLGPQETQYF.

This clonotype has just a few counts. This chain links TRBV5-6 with TRBJ1-2; D is possibly TRBD1 (6 bases). The CDR3 runs 14 residues. Trimming stripped 1 base from V and 7 bases from J, with 14 bases between. Germline loops: CDR1 SGHDT, CDR2 YYEEEE. DNA for the CDR3: TGTGCCAGCAGCTTGAACGGTGGGGGCGGTGGCTACACCTTC. This translates into CASSLNGGGGGYTF.

This clonotype appeared many times. This chain links TRBV29-1 with TRBJ2-3; TRBD1 aligns across 8 bases. V shed 7 bases and J 4 bases; nucleotides not matched to a gene: 4. This CDR3 has 12 residues. Germline V gene sequence: CDR1 SQVTM, CDR2 ANQGSEA. The CDR3 DNA sequence: TGCAGCGCAGAGACAGGGGCAGATACGCAGTATTTT. This codes for CSAETGADTQYF.

V usage is TRBV12-3 or TRBV12-4 and J usage is TRBJ2-5; 11 bases line up with TRBD2. Trimming cost V 4 bases and J 5 bases; bases outside gene matches: 6. This CDR3 spans 15 amino acids. The DNA of the CDR3 is TGTGCCAGCAGTTACAGACTAGCGGGAAAGGAGACCCAGTACTTC. Translating it yields CASSYRLAGKETQYF.

This clonotype was seen once. V is TRBV6-6 and J is TRBJ1-2; D not certain. The germline V gene has CDR1 MNHNY and CDR2 SVGAGI (reference sequence). This CDR3 spans 13 amino acids. The V gene lost 0 bases and the J gene lost 1 base, with 3 bases spanning the gap. CDR3 in DNA: TGTGCCAGCAGTTACTCGGGTAACTATGGCTACACCTTC. This gives the protein CASSYSGNYGYTF.

CDR3 sequence (DNA): TGTGCCAGTAGTGGGATGAATAGCAATCAGCCCCAGCATTTT. It yields the protein CASSGMNSNQPQHF. The chain combines TRBV19 with TRBJ1-5; D remains unclear. The CDR3 consists of 14 residues. The ends were cut back, 5 bases at V and 0 bases at J, with 8 bases in the middle. Germline CDR1 is LNHDA and CDR2 is SQIVND (reference sequence).

The chain employs TRBV27 and TRBJ2-2, with TRBD2 matching over 7 bases. CDR3 length equals 17 residues. The V segment lost 8 bases and the J segment 9 bases; nucleotides outside the gene matches: 21. Per germline, CDR1 MNHEY and CDR2 SMNVEV (reference sequence). The CDR3 spells CASGIRVTSVSRWELFF. The CDR3 nucleotides read TGTGCCAGCGGGATCAGGGTCACTAGCGTCAGTCGTTGGGAGCTGTTTTTT.

This clonotype was seen ten or more times. The chain recombines TRBV7-2 with TRBJ2-1; TRBD1 might be the D (6 bases). CDR1 is SGHTA, CDR2 FQGNSA, per germline. The CDR3 totals 13 residues. Deletions cut 6 bases from V and 10 bases from J, with 16 bases between. CDR3 coding DNA: TGTGCCAGCAGAGACCCTGGGACACCCGAGCAGTTCTTC. Translating it yields CASRDPGTPEQFF.

This clonotype was observed at least ten times. An end of the junction differs from the germline gene, which may be a read error. The chain has TRBV7-9 and TRBJ2-2; 9 bases agree with TRBD1. The CDR3 runs to 15 residues. The V gene's germline CDR1 is SEHNR and CDR2 FQNEAQ (reference sequence). The CDR3 region has the DNA TGTGCCAGCAGCACCGGGACAGGGAACCCCGGGGAGCTGTTTTTT. It yields the protein CASSTGTGNPGELFF.

The gene calls are TRBV11-2 and TRBJ2-5, with D perhaps matching TRBD1 (6 bases). Germline values: CDR1 SGHAT, CDR2 FQNNGV. V gave up 6 bases and J gave up 0 bases, with 17 bases separating them. This CDR3 comprises 16 residues. The CDR3: CASRATWTEYQETQYF. The DNA for the CDR3 is TGTGCCAGCAGGGCCACTTGGACAGAGTACCAAGAGACCCAGTACTTC.

This clonotype came up a few times. This chain connects TRBV4-2 to TRBJ2-7; D gene uncertain. Germline CDR1 LGHNA, CDR2 YNFKEQ. The CDR3 consists of 14 residues. The V gene lost 1 base and the J gene lost 2 bases, with 9 bases spanning the gap. CDR3 DNA: TGTGCCAGCAGCCAAGTGTCCCTGCCCTACGAGCAGTACTTC. Its translation: CASSQVSLPYEQYF.

This chain connects TRBV7-6 to TRBJ2-1, with TRBD2 matching over 8 bases. The ends lost 5 bases at V and 15 bases at J; junction bases unmatched: 15. CDR3 length: 14 amino acids. CDR1 and CDR2 (germline): SGHVS, FNYEAQ. CDR3 DNA sequence: TGTGCCAGCAGCGCCAGACTAGCGAGCCGGAATCGGTTCTTC. Translation: CASSARLASRNRFF.

This clonotype was recorded a few times. J is TRBJ2-7 and V is TRBV7-2; 8 positions agree with TRBD2. Per germline, CDR1 SGHTA and CDR2 FQGNSA. Trimming at V came to 2 bases and at J to 4 bases, leaving 7 bases not matched to a gene. The CDR3 has 15 amino acids. The CDR3 bases are TGTGCCAGCAGCTTAATCCGGGGGGGCCGGTACGAGCAGTACTTC. This encodes CASSLIRGGRYEQYF.

This clonotype has just a few counts. The DNA of the CDR3 is TGCAGTGCTAGCCAGGGAATGAATACGCAGTATTTT. Residues: CSASQGMNTQYF. The chain employs TRBV20-1 and TRBJ2-3; a weak D match, TRBD1 (5 bases). CDR1 is DFQATT and CDR2 is SNEGSKA in the germline V gene (reference sequence). The CDR3 consists of 12 residues. V was clipped by 3 bases and J by 7 bases, with 11 bases between them.

This clonotype is labeled medium-sized (0.01 to 0.1%). This chain joins TRBV5-1 and TRBJ2-7; D gene uncertain. The CDR3 covers 15 residues. Germline-derived CDR1 and CDR2 are SGHRS and YFSETQ. Trimming cost V 0 bases and J 1 base, with 11 bases left between them. The CDR3 DNA reads as TGCGCCAGCAGCTTGGACAGAATAACATCCTACGAGCAGTACTTC. The encoded protein is CASSLDRITSYEQYF.

The J gene is TRBJ1-1, the V gene TRBV7-3; D is undetermined. The CDR3 loop spans 12 amino acids. Deletions cut 8 bases from V and 1 base from J, with 8 bases between. Germline V CDR1 and CDR2: SGHTA, FQGTGA. For the CDR3, the DNA is TGTGCCAGCGCCTCGCCGAACACTGAAGCTTTCTTT. Protein product: CASASPNTEAFF.

This clonotype has more than one count but fewer than ten. At one end, the junction sequence differs from germline, possibly due to a read error. This chain connects TRBV27 to TRBJ2-7; perhaps TRBD1 as D (6 bases). Germline V CDR1 and CDR2: MNHEY, SMNVEV (reference sequence). The CDR3 runs 14 residues. The CDR3 region has the DNA TGTGCCAGCGGTTTGGTGGGGGCCTGGTACGAGCAGTACTTC. Protein product: CASGLVGAWYEQYF.

In this sample, this clonotype turned up many times. The chain has TRBV10-3 and TRBJ2-2; 11 nucleotides line up with TRBD1. The CDR3 extends over 14 amino acids. Germline CDR1 is ENHRY and CDR2 is SYGVKD. The J segment lost 4 bases and the V segment lost 7 bases, leaving 2 bases of the junction unmatched. Written as DNA, the CDR3 is TGTGCCATCAAGGGGACAGGGGGCACCGGGGAGCTGTTTTTT. It is translated as CAIKGTGGTGELFF.

V is TRBV3-1 and J is TRBJ1-4, with unresolved D. V was shortened by 1 base and J by 7 bases, with 7 bases between the two germline ends. Germline CDR1 and CDR2: LGHDT and YNNKEL (reference sequence). The CDR3 contains 13 residues. CDR3 sequence (DNA): TGTGCCAGCAGCCAAGCTAGGGCTGAAAAACTGTTTTTT. Translated: CASSQARAEKLFF.

The CDR3 region has the DNA TGTGCCAGCAGCCCGGGGACAGGGGTCCCCAAAGACTATGGCTACACCTTC. Amino acids: CASSPGTGVPKDYGYTF. The chain has TRBV7-9 and TRBJ1-2; 10 bases align to TRBD1. Germline V lookup: CDR1 SEHNR, CDR2 FQNEAQ (reference sequence). V shed 5 bases and J 3 bases; nucleotides not matched to a gene: 12. The CDR3 loop spans 17 amino acids.

This clonotype was detected only a few times. The V call is TRBV6-5, the J call TRBJ2-7; D possibly corresponds to TRBD2 (5 bases). Germline lookup yields CDR1 MNHEY and CDR2 SVGAGI. The ends were cut back, 2 bases at V and 3 bases at J, with 8 bases in the middle. This CDR3 has 13 amino acids. DNA of the CDR3: TGTGCCAGCAGTTACGCGGAGGACTACGAGCAGTACTTC. Its translation: CASSYAEDYEQYF.

This clonotype came up many times. The V and J genes are TRBV4-1 and TRBJ1-1, with a possible D match to TRBD1 (6 bases). V dropped 4 bases and J dropped 2 bases, with 20 bases sitting between them. Germline CDR1 is MGHRA and CDR2 is YSYEKL. The CDR3 has 17 residues. CDR3 residues: CASSRAPGEMPNTEAFF. The DNA of the CDR3 is TGCGCCAGCAGCCGGGCTCCAGGGGAGATGCCTAACACTGAAGCTTTCTTT.

This clonotype was detected a few times. The V gene is TRBV12-3 or TRBV12-4, the J gene TRBJ2-1; 8 bases are shared with TRBD2. CDR3 length: 15 amino acids. Losses at the gene ends were 6 bases for V and 4 bases for J; bases not matched to a gene: 8. CDR3 bases: TGTGCCAGCAGCCCCAGCGGGAGAGGATACAATGAGCAGTTCTTC. Translating gives CASSPSGRGYNEQFF.

This clonotype was found many times. The chain employs TRBV12-3 or TRBV12-4 and TRBJ1-4; 7 nucleotides agree with TRBD1. The CDR3 contains 17 residues. V lost 2 bases, J lost 2 bases, and 8 bases stayed unmatched. The CDR3 sequence is CASSLRQGVATNEKLFF. In nucleotides, the CDR3 is TGTGCCAGCAGTTTAAGGCAGGGGGTGGCCACTAATGAAAAACTGTTTTTT.